The sample holds many counts of the clone carrying this T cell receptor (beta chain). Each CDR3 protein gets one entry after TCRdb re-called the 5' RACE reads with MiXCR. The table includes tens of thousands of distinct CDR3 sequences, more than 6.5% detected once. The V gene's germline CDR1 is MNHEY and CDR2 SMNVEV (reference sequence). V was shortened by 0 bases and J by 4 bases, with 2 bases between the two germline ends. This CDR3 region has 12 residues. The data are from a study of neurological immune-mediated disorders. The sequence was obtained from a woman between 35 and 50 years old in good health. Sequencing was carried out using PBMCs. The chain combines TRBV27 with TRBJ2-3; unclear D gene. The CDR3 nucleotides read TGTGCCAGCAGTTTATCGGCAGATACGCAGTATTTT. Protein product: CASSLSADTQYF.